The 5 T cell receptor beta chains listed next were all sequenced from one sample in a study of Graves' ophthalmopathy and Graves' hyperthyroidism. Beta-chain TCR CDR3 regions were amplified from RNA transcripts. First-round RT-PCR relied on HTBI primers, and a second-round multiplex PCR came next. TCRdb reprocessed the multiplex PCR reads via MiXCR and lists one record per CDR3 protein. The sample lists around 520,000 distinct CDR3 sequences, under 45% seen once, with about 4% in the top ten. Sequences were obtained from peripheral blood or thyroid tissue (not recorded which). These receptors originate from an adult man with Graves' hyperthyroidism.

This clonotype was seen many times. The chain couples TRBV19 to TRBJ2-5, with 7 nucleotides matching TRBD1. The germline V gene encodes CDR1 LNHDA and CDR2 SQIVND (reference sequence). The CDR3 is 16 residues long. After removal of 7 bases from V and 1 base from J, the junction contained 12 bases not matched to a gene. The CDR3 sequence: CASTGPRQGSQETQYF. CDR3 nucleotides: TGTGCCAGTACCGGACCCCGACAGGGCAGCCAAGAGACCCAGTACTTC.

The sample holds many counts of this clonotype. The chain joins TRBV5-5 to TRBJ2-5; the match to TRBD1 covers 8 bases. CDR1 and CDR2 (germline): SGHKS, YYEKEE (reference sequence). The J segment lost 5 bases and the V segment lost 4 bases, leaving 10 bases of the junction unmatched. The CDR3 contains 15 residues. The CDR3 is CASSRTGGGGETQYF. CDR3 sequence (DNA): TGTGCCAGCAGCCGTACAGGGGGAGGAGGGGAGACCCAGTACTTC.

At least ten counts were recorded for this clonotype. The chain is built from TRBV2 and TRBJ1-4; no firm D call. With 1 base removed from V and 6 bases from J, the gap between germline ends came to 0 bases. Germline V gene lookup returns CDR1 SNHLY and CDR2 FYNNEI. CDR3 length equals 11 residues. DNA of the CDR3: TGTGCCAGCAGTGAAGATGAAAAACTGTTTTTT. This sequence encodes CASSEDEKLFF.

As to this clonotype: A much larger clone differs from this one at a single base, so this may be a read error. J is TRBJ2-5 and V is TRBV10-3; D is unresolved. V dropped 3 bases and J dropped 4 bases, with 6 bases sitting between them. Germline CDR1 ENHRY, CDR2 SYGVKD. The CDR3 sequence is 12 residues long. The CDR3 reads CAISEWGETQYF. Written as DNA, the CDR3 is TGTGCCATCAGTGAATGGGGAGAGACCCAGTACTTC.

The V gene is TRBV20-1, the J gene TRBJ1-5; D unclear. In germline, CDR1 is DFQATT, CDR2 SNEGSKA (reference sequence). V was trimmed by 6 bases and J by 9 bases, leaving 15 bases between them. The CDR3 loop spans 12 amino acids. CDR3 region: CSANLAGLPQHF. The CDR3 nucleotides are TGCAGTGCAAATTTGGCCGGGCTGCCCCAGCATTTT.